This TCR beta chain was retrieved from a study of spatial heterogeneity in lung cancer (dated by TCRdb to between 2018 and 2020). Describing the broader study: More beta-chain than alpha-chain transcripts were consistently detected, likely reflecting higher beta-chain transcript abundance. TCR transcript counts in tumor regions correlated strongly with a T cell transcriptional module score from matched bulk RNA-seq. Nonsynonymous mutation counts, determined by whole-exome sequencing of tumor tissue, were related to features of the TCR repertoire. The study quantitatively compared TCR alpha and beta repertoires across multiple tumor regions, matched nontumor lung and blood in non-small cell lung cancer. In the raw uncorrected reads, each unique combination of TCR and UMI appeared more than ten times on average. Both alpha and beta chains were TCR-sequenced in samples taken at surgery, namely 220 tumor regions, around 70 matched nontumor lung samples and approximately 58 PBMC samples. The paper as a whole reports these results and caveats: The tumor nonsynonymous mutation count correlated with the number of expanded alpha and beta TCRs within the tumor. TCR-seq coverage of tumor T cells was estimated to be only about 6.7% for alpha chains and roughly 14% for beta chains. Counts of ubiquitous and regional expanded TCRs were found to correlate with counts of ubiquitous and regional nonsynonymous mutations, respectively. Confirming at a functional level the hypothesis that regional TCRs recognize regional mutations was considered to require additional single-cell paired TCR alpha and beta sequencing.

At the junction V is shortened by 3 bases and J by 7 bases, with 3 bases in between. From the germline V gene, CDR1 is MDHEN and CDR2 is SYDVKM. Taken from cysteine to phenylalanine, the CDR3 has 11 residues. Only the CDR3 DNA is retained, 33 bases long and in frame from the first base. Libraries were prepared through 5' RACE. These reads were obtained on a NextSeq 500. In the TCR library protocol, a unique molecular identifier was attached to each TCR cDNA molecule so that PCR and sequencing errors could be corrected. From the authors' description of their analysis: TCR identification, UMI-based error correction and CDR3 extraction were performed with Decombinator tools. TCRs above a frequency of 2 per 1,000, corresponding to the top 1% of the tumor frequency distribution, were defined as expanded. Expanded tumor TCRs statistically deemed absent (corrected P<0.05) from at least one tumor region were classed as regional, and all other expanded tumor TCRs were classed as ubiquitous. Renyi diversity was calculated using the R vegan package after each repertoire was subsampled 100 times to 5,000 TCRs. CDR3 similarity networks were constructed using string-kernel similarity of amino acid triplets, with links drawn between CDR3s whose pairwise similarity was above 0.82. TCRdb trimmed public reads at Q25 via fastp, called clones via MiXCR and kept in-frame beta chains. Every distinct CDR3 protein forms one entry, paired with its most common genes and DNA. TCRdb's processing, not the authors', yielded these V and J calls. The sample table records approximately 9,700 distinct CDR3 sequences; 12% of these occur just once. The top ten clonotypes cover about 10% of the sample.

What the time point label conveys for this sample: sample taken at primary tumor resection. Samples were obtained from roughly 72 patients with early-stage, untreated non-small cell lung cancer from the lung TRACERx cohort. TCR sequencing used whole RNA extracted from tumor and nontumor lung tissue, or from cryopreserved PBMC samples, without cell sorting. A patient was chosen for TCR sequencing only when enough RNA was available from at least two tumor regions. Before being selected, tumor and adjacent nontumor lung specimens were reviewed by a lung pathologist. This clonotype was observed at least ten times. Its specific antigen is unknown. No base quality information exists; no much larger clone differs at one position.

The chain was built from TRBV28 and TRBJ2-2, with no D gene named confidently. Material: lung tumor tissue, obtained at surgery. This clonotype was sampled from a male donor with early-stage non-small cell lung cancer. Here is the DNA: TGTGCCAGCAGTTTGGACGGGGAGCTGTTTTTT. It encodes CASSLDGELFF. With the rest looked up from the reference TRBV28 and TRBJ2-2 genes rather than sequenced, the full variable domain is DVKVTQSSRYLVKRTGEKVFLECVQDMDHENMFWYRQDPGLGLRLIYFSYDVKMKEKGDIPEGYSVSREKKERFSLILESASTNQTSMYLCASSLDGELFFGEGSRLTVL.